The subject of this entry is one TCR beta chain. Its antigen is not known. This specimen belongs to a study of TIL therapy for anti-PD-1-resistant metastatic lung cancer. The study's findings and limits: The baseline peripheral repertoire was partially replaced by infused TIL clonotypes that later decayed. Patients were highly selected, enriched for treatment-naive, never-smoker and oncogene-addicted cases.

Sequencing used immunoSEQ v3. Survey-level samples got approximately 1.8 million read pairs; deep-level samples got about 5-6.5 million. Libraries were prepared by immunoSEQ multiplex PCR; TCRdb keeps only in-frame clonotypes and omits some of them. The sample has fewer than 65,000 clones, roughly four fifths seen once; the top ten hold just under 3%. Time point denoted: pre-treatment sample, taken before nivolumab and TIL therapy. Adults with stage 4 NSCLC were enrolled in a phase I trial. Sequences were derived from blood, sampled at baseline. The TCR sequence derives from a person aged 25-85 years with non-small cell lung cancer.

In DNA, the CDR3 is TGTGCCAGCAGTTTTGGGGGAGCCGGGGAGCTGTTTTTT. It translates to CASSFGGAGELFF. This chain joins TRBV28 and TRBJ2-2, with D perhaps TRBD1 or TRBD2 (5 bases each). Trimming shortened V by 3 bases and J by 6 bases, and 8 bases separated the two germline ends. The CDR3 consists of 13 residues. Germline CDR1 MDHEN, CDR2 SYDVKM.